Following are 6 T cell receptor beta chains from one sample sequenced in a study of T cell responses to AZD1222 COVID-19 vaccine. Only in-frame clones appear in the TCRdb table, and some are missing; sequencing was by immunoSEQ multiplex PCR. The sample includes about 150,000 clones, about 88% of them seen just once. The material was peripheral blood, obtained on day 0 of AZD1222 vaccination. The receptors were sampled from an adult in good health.

V is TRBV19 and J is TRBJ1-2; D remains unclear. Trimming stripped 4 bases from V and 4 bases from J, with 10 bases between. Germline values: CDR1 LNHDA, CDR2 SQIVND (reference sequence). This CDR3 spans 13 amino acids. CDR3 loop: CASSKQLGYGYTF. Written as DNA, the CDR3 is TGTGCCAGTAGTAAACAACTTGGCTATGGCTACACCTTC.

The V gene is TRBV9, the J gene TRBJ2-7, with TRBD2 matching over 9 bases. Germline V gives CDR1 SGDLS, CDR2 YYNGEE. The ends lost 0 bases at V and 9 bases at J; junction bases unmatched: 10. There are 15 residues in the CDR3. This chain's CDR3 is CASSVGPAGGGVQYF. DNA of the CDR3: TGTGCCAGCAGCGTAGGCCCAGCGGGGGGAGGAGTGCAGTACTTC.

This clone has a single count. This chain joins TRBV6-5 and TRBJ2-2; the D gene could be TRBD1 or TRBD2 (6 bases each). The CDR3 has 15 amino acids. V gave up 0 bases and J gave up 6 bases, with 11 bases separating them. CDR1 is MNHEY, CDR2 SVGAGI, per germline. CDR3: CASSYSSRGAGELFF. The CDR3 region has the DNA TGTGCCAGCAGTTACTCATCTAGGGGGGCCGGGGAGCTGTTTTTT.

The chain recombines TRBV11-2 with TRBJ1-1; no reliable D call. Germline V gene data show CDR1 as SGHAT and CDR2 as FQNNGV. This CDR3 contains 15 residues. The V and J ends lost 5 bases and 1 base respectively, with 14 bases between them. The CDR3 region has the DNA TGTGCCAGCAGCGCCCAGAGGGCGGGGAACACTGAAGCTTTCTTT. This translates into CASSAQRAGNTEAFF.

This chain joins TRBV4-2 and TRBJ2-7, with TRBD2 matching over 8 bases. This CDR3 is 16 amino acids long. The germline gives CDR1 LGHNA, CDR2 YNFKEQ. With 0 bases clipped from V and 6 bases from J, the junction kept 10 bases outside the gene matches. In DNA, the CDR3 is TGTGCCAGCAGCCAAGATCCCCACGGACTAGCAAGCGAGCAGTACTTC. Amino acids: CASSQDPHGLASEQYF.

The rearrangement joins TRBV10-2 to TRBJ1-4; D is possibly TRBD1 (6 bases). Germline V gene data show CDR1 as WSHSY and CDR2 as SAAADI. The CDR3 consists of 14 residues. The ends were cut back, 6 bases at V and 0 bases at J, with 8 bases in the middle. DNA for the CDR3: TGCGCCAGCAGACAGGGCGCAACTAATGAAAAACTGTTTTTT. As protein: CASRQGATNEKLFF.